This T cell receptor beta chain derives from a study of T cell responses to AZD1222 COVID-19 vaccine. Germline V gene data show CDR1 as MNHNS and CDR2 as SASEGT. The J segment lost 6 bases and the V segment lost 3 bases, leaving 9 bases of the junction unmatched. The CDR3 spans 15 residues. For this clone: Its antigen is not known.

Profiling relied on immunoSEQ multiplex PCR, and the TCRdb table lists in-frame clones only, not all of them. The sample contains approximately 67,000 clones, 83% of which appear only once. Recipients boosted at about 4 weeks or about 12 weeks are pooled. Findings of the study overall: Only after the peak T cell response were repertoires sampled. Vaccine-related CD4 TCRs covered spike, predominating at 160-218 and 743-854. Most donors were white British, females outnumbered males, and clonal diversity was possibly underestimated.

This TCR came from an adult who received the AZD1222 COVID-19 vaccine. Material: peripheral blood, obtained 28 days after the second AZD1222 dose. The chain couples TRBV6-1 to TRBJ1-2; TRBD1 aligns across 8 bases. CDR3 protein: CASSEETGGGHGYTF. DNA for the CDR3: TGTGCCAGCAGTGAGGAAACAGGGGGTGGACATGGCTACACCTTC.